The 13 T cell receptor beta chains below come from one sample, sequenced in a study of OX40 agonist ivuxolimab in advanced cancers. Clones were sequenced by immunoSEQ multiplex PCR, and TCRdb holds only the in-frame ones, with some missing. The sample shows 30,000 or so clones, about nine tenths of them seen only once. The source material was CD4+ or CD8+ T cells sorted from blood, sampled in a trial of the OX40 agonist ivuxolimab. These receptor sequences come from an adult with an advanced solid tumor such as melanoma, head and neck, liver or kidney cancer.

The chain employs TRBV27 and TRBJ2-6; no definite D call. CDR1 is MNHEY and CDR2 is SMNVEV in the germline V gene (reference sequence). The V gene lost 3 bases and the J gene lost 4 bases, with 10 bases spanning the gap. The CDR3 totals 15 residues. The CDR3 DNA reads as TGTGCCAGCAGTTTTGGCTCTCGGGGGGCCAACGTCCTGACTTTC. Amino acids: CASSFGSRGANVLTF.

This chain links TRBV19 with TRBJ2-3; maybe TRBD2 (6 bases). Germline values: CDR1 LNHDA, CDR2 SQIVND (reference sequence). The germline V and J ends were trimmed by 3 bases and 1 base, with 11 bases remaining between them. There are 15 residues in the CDR3. The CDR3 sequence is CASSMISGGTDTQYF. CDR3 sequence (DNA): TGTGCCAGTAGTATGATTAGCGGAGGCACAGATACGCAGTATTTT.

The chain joins TRBV15 to TRBJ1-2, with TRBD1 matching over 9 bases. The CDR3 is 15 residues long. V lost 5 bases, J lost 4 bases, and 8 bases stayed unmatched. Germline V gives CDR1 LNHNV, CDR2 YYDKDF (reference sequence). The CDR3 is CATSPGTGNGYGYTF. CDR3 DNA: TGTGCCACCAGCCCAGGGACAGGGAACGGCTATGGCTACACCTTC.

A single count supports this clone. The chain has TRBV5-8 and TRBJ2-7; D is unclear. This CDR3 contains 11 residues. Germline CDR1 is SGHTS and CDR2 is YDEGEE. The chain's CDR3 is CAVGFGYEQYF. CDR3 coding DNA: TGTGCGGTGGGGTTTGGCTACGAGCAGTACTTC. Full variable domain (outside the CDR3, taken from reference TRBV5-8 and TRBJ2-7): EAGVTQSPTHLIKTRGQQATLRCSPISGHTSVYWYQQALGLGLQFLLWYDEGEERNRGNFPPRFSGRQFPNYSSELNVNALELEDSALYLCAVGFGYEQYFGPGTRLTVT.

The rearrangement uses TRBV9 and TRBJ2-1; 11 nucleotides agree with TRBD2. V lost 3 bases, J lost 5 bases, and 7 bases stayed unmatched. The CDR3 consists of 16 residues. Germline assignment: CDR1 SGDLS and CDR2 YYNGEE. CDR3 sequence (DNA): TGTGCCAGCAGCGCATTAGCGGGAGGGCAGAACAATGAGCAGTTCTTC. Translation gives CASSALAGGQNNEQFF. The full variable domain, its missing parts supplied by reference TRBV9 and TRBJ2-1, is DSGVTQTPKHLITATGQRVTLRCSPRSGDLSVYWYQQSLDQGLQFLIQYYNGEERAKGNILERFSAQQFPDLHSELNLSSLELGDSALYFCASSALAGGQNNEQFFGPGTRLTVL.

The chain joins TRBV20-1 to TRBJ2-1; no reliable D call. V was clipped by 3 bases and J by 8 bases, with 5 bases between them. The CDR3 contains 10 residues. Germline V gene data show CDR1 as DFQATT and CDR2 as SNEGSKA (reference sequence). CDR3 coding DNA: TGCAGTGCTAGTCTAGATGAGCAGTTCTTC. Its translation: CSASLDEQFF.

The CDR3 nucleotides read TGTGCCAGCAGTTTCGGGGTGGACTACGAGCAGTACTTC. Its protein is CASSFGVDYEQYF. The chain has TRBV27 and TRBJ2-7; weak D call: TRBD2 (5 bases). The CDR3 consists of 13 residues. Germline CDR1 is MNHEY and CDR2 is SMNVEV (reference sequence). V lost 3 bases and J 3 bases, leaving 9 bases between the germline ends.

V is TRBV27 and J is TRBJ2-1, with no clear D. The CDR3 covers 14 residues. Trimming took 6 bases from V and 3 from J, leaving 12 bases between them. CDR1 is MNHEY and CDR2 is SMNVEV in the germline V gene (reference sequence). CDR3 sequence: CASRPIGIYNEQFF. The CDR3 region has the DNA TGTGCCAGCAGGCCTATTGGGATCTACAATGAGCAGTTCTTC.

This clone was recorded once. This rearrangement joins TRBV9 to TRBJ1-1; D gene unclear. Germline V gene sequence: CDR1 SGDLS, CDR2 YYNGEE. V lost 0 bases to trimming and J lost 6 bases, with 9 bases between them. This CDR3 spans 13 amino acids. CDR3: CASSVVYSSEAFF. For the CDR3, the DNA is TGTGCCAGCAGCGTAGTTTACAGCTCTGAAGCTTTCTTT.

This sequence joins TRBV7-8 and TRBJ2-7, with 7 bases fitting TRBD1. Losses at the gene ends were 5 bases for V and 2 bases for J; bases not matched to a gene: 6. This CDR3 comprises 14 residues. Germline V gene lookup returns CDR1 SGHVS and CDR2 FQNEAQ. The CDR3 DNA is TGTGCCAGCAGCGCCCGGGACAGCACCTACGAGCAGTACTTC. Amino acid sequence: CASSARDSTYEQYF.

As DNA, the CDR3 is TGTGCCAGCAGTTCCACTGGGGTCTACGAGCAGTACTTC. Amino acid sequence: CASSSTGVYEQYF. The chain joins TRBV27 to TRBJ2-5; D remains unclear. The J call may be faulty, since TRBJ2-7 better matches the DNA end. In germline, CDR1 is MNHEY, CDR2 SMNVEV (reference sequence). This CDR3 region has 13 residues.

The CDR3 DNA sequence: TGCGCCAGCAGCCAGGCTAGTGAAGGACTCCTCTCCTACGAGCAGTACTTC. Translated, it gives CASSQASEGLLSYEQYF. The chain recombines TRBV4-3 with TRBJ2-7; D may be TRBD2 (5 bases). The CDR3 is 17 amino acids. Per the germline V gene, CDR1 is LGHNA and CDR2 is YSLEER. V lost 3 bases to trimming and J lost 0 bases, with 18 bases between them.

The V and J genes are TRBV2 and TRBJ2-1, with 8 nucleotides matching TRBD2. This CDR3 spans 16 amino acids. CDR1 SNHLY and CDR2 FYNNEI come from the germline V gene. With 6 bases clipped from V and 0 bases from J, the junction kept 7 bases outside the gene matches. The CDR3 nucleotides are TGTGCCAGCAGGCCACTAGCGGCGAGCTCCTACAATGAGCAGTTCTTC. Translated, it gives CASRPLAASSYNEQFF. The full variable domain, its missing parts supplied by reference TRBV2 and TRBJ2-1, is EPEVTQTPSHQVTQMGQEVILRCVPISNHLYFYWYRQILGQKVEFLVSFYNNEISEKSEIFDDQFSVERPDGSNFTLKIRSTKLEDSAMYFCASRPLAASSYNEQFFGPGTRLTVL.